Given below is one T cell receptor (beta chain) in context. The V and J ends lost 4 bases and 3 bases, in that order; junction bases with no gene match: 5. This CDR3 comprises 15 residues. Looked up from germline, CDR1 is MNHEY and CDR2 is SVGAGI. This entry belongs to a study of technical replicates of blood from a handful of donors. Profiling relied on immunoSEQ multiplex PCR, and the TCRdb table lists in-frame clones only, not all of them. The repertoire includes over 50,000 clones, approximately 86% of them detected once, and approximately 5% sits in the top ten. The specimen was PBMCs. The chain joins TRBV6-5 to TRBJ2-7, with TRBD2 matching 11 bases. The clonotype comes from a human donor in good health. Some clones in this sample may be carry-over from other donors' samples. The CDR3 protein is CASSFSGRAVYEQYF. The CDR3 DNA follows: TGTGCCAGCAGTTTTAGCGGGAGGGCCGTCTACGAGCAGTACTTC.